The 26 T cell receptor beta chains presented below share a single source sample, sequenced in a study of cytomegalovirus exposure and HLA in healthy donors. The method was immunoSEQ multiplex PCR; TCRdb's version includes in-frame clones alone and lacks a portion of them. The sample has about 160,000 clones; about 96% are singletons. Sequenced: PBMCs. All receptors come from a young woman in good health and CMV-seronegative.

The rearrangement uses TRBV5-6 and TRBJ1-5, with a possible D match to TRBD1 (6 bases). Germline values: CDR1 SGHDT, CDR2 YYEEEE. The CDR3 is 16 residues long. V was pared by 7 bases and J by 3 bases, with 20 bases between. The CDR3 sequence: CASSVQGTVINQPQHF. The DNA of the CDR3 is TGTGCCAGCTCCGTCCAGGGGACGGTCATCAATCAGCCCCAGCATTTT.

The chain uses TRBV13 and TRBJ2-7, with 8 bases identical to TRBD2. With V trimmed by 5 bases and J by 4 bases, 22 bases remained unmatched. Germline CDR1 PRHDT, CDR2 FYEKMQ (reference sequence). The CDR3 is 19 amino acids. In DNA form, the CDR3 reads TGTGCCAGCAGCGGACGGGGCGGGGGCCCGGGGGGGTTATCGTACGAGCAGTACTTC. Protein sequence: CASSGRGGGPGGLSYEQYF.

The V call is TRBV4-3, the J call TRBJ2-5, with D perhaps matching TRBD1 (6 bases). Per the germline V gene, CDR1 is LGHNA and CDR2 is YSLEER. Trimming pared 4 bases from V and 2 bases from J, leaving 14 bases between. This CDR3 is 15 amino acids long. CDR3 loop: CASSPQGQLQETQYF. CDR3 sequence (DNA): TGCGCCAGCAGCCCCCAAGGACAGTTACAAGAGACCCAGTACTTC.

V and J are TRBV18 and TRBJ1-4; D is perhaps TRBD1 (6 bases). V lost 8 bases to trimming and J lost 8 bases, with 15 bases between them. The CDR3 totals 13 residues. The V gene's germline CDR1 is KGHSH and CDR2 LQKENI. CDR3 region: CASQEQGAEKLFF. The CDR3 nucleotides are TGTGCCAGCCAGGAACAGGGAGCAGAAAAACTGTTTTTT. The full variable domain, its missing parts supplied by reference TRBV18 and TRBJ1-4, is NAGVMQNPRHLVRRRGQEARLRCSPMKGHSHVYWYRQLPEEGLKFMVYLQKENIIDESGMPKERFSAEFPKEGPSILRIQQVVRGDSAAYFCASQEQGAEKLFFGSGTQLSVL.

This clone was counted many times. This chain uses TRBV14 with TRBJ2-1; 8 bases map to TRBD2. This CDR3 is built from 17 residues. In germline, CDR1 is SGHDN, CDR2 FVKESK. Trimming cost V 0 bases and J 4 bases; bases outside gene matches: 8. CDR3 protein: CASSQDWNSGTYNEQFF. The CDR3 DNA follows: TGTGCCAGCAGCCAAGATTGGAATAGCGGGACTTACAATGAGCAGTTCTTC.

This chain connects TRBV6-6 to TRBJ1-6, with a tentative D call TRBD1 (6 bases). Between the trimmed V and J ends, which lost 5 bases and 8 bases, there was a span of 13 bases. The CDR3 is made up of 14 amino acids. Germline V lookup: CDR1 MNHNY, CDR2 SVGAGI (reference sequence). The CDR3 coding sequence is TGTGCCAGCAGTGACGACAGGTCCTATTCACCCCTCCACTTT. Translated: CASSDDRSYSPLHF.

Of note for this clone: One junction end does not reproduce the germline sequence, and a read error may be involved. The CDR3 nucleotides are TGTGCCAGTGGCGGACAGGGGGCGTCCTCCGAGCAGTACTTC. It specifies CASGGQGASSEQYF. The rearrangement links TRBV19 to TRBJ2-7; 11 bases match TRBD1. Germline V gene lookup returns CDR1 LNHDA and CDR2 SQIVND (reference sequence). This CDR3 contains 14 residues. Filled out from reference TRBV19 and TRBJ2-7, the complete variable domain reads DGGITQSPKYLFRKEGQNVTLSCEQNLNHDAMYWYRQDPGQGLRLIYYSQIVNDFQKGDIAEGYSVSREKKESFPLTVTSAQKNPTAFYLCASGGQGASSEQYFGPGTRLTVT.

The genes are TRBV9 and TRBJ2-1, with D perhaps TRBD1 (6 bases). The CDR3 has 15 amino acids. V dropped 0 bases and J dropped 7 bases, with 14 bases sitting between them. The V gene's germline CDR1 is SGDLS and CDR2 YYNGEE. CDR3 nucleotides: TGTGCCAGCAGCGTAGTTGGGGGCCTGGGGAATGAGCAGTTCTTC. Its translation is CASSVVGGLGNEQFF. Together with reference TRBV9 and TRBJ2-1, the CDR3 gives the full variable domain: DSGVTQTPKHLITATGQRVTLRCSPRSGDLSVYWYQQSLDQGLQFLIQYYNGEERAKGNILERFSAQQFPDLHSELNLSSLELGDSALYFCASSVVGGLGNEQFFGPGTRLTVL.

The V and J genes are TRBV4-1 and TRBJ1-4; D is uncertain. The CDR3 covers 17 residues. Trimming removed 1 base from V and 3 bases from J, with 15 bases in between. Germline CDR1 and CDR2: MGHRA and YSYEKL. CDR3 sequence reads: CASSQGSFWGANEKLFF. CDR3 nucleotide sequence: TGCGCCAGCAGCCAAGGAAGCTTCTGGGGAGCTAATGAAAAACTGTTTTTT.

The chain recombines TRBV7-8 with TRBJ2-3, with 15 bases aligning to TRBD2. CDR1 is SGHVS, CDR2 FQNEAQ, per germline. The junction had 5 bases not matched to a gene; V was cut back by 4 bases and J by 6 bases. This CDR3 region has 16 residues. The CDR3 DNA follows: TGTGCCAGCAGCTCCGGACTAGCGGGGGGGTACGATACGCAGTATTTT. It yields the protein CASSSGLAGGYDTQYF. Full variable domain (remainder filled in from reference TRBV7-8 and TRBJ2-3): GAGVSQSPRYKVAKRGQDVALRCDPISGHVSLFWYQQALGQGPEFLTYFQNEAQLDKSGLPSDRFFAERPEGSVSTLKIQRTQQEDSAVYLCASSSGLAGGYDTQYFGPGTRLTVL.

V and J are TRBV9 and TRBJ2-3, with TRBD2 as a possible D gene (7 bases). In germline, CDR1 is SGDLS, CDR2 YYNGEE. V lost 2 bases, J lost 2 bases, and 12 bases lay in between. The CDR3 runs 15 residues. The CDR3 nucleotides read TGTGCCAGCAGCGTCGGGCGGGGGCACACAGATACGCAGTATTTT. It encodes CASSVGRGHTDTQYF.

This sequence joins TRBV18 and TRBJ1-1; the D gene is possibly TRBD1 (5 bases). Germline-derived CDR1 and CDR2 are KGHSH and LQKENI. The germline V and J ends were trimmed by 4 bases and 1 base, with 10 bases remaining between them. The CDR3 spans 14 residues. CDR3 DNA sequence: TGTGCCAGCTCACAAACGGGGGGGAACACTGAAGCTTTCTTT. Protein: CASSQTGGNTEAFF.

The chain links TRBV19 to TRBJ1-6; 11 bases map to TRBD1. With V trimmed by 6 bases and J by 7 bases, 5 bases remained unmatched. Germline CDR1 and CDR2: LNHDA and SQIVND (reference sequence). The CDR3 runs to 15 residues. CDR3 residues: CASSAGTGGNSPLHF. As DNA, the CDR3 is TGTGCCAGTAGCGCCGGGACAGGGGGAAATTCACCCCTCCACTTT.

The chain has TRBV15 and TRBJ2-7; 7 nucleotides agree with TRBD1. Germline V CDR1 and CDR2: LNHNV, YYDKDF (reference sequence). Trimming at V came to 1 base and at J to 1 base, leaving 1 base not matched to a gene. The CDR3 is 14 amino acids. CDR3 in amino acids: CATSRGGQSYEQYF. CDR3 DNA sequence: TGTGCCACCAGCAGAGGGGGACAGTCCTACGAGCAGTACTTC.

CDR3 amino acids: CASGLGGGQLNEQFF. CDR3 sequence (DNA): TGTGCCAGCGGATTAGGCGGGGGGCAACTCAATGAGCAGTTCTTC. V gene TRBV7-2 combines with J gene TRBJ2-1; 8 bases match TRBD2. The CDR3 runs to 15 residues. The trim removed 8 bases at V and 6 bases at J, leaving 12 bases unmatched. Per germline, CDR1 SGHTA and CDR2 FQGNSA. The entire variable domain, with the rest obtained from reference TRBV7-2 and TRBJ2-1, is as follows: GAGVSQSPSNKVTEKGKDVELRCDPISGHTALYWYRQSLGQGLEFLIYFQGNSAPDKSGLPSDRFSAERTGGSVSTLTIQRTQQEDSAVYLCASGLGGGQLNEQFFGPGTRLTVL.

The V gene is TRBV7-2, the J gene TRBJ2-7; 12 bases are shared with TRBD2. The CDR3 has 18 residues. The germline V gene has CDR1 SGHTA and CDR2 FQGNSA. V was pared by 5 bases and J by 2 bases, with 13 bases of the junction left unmatched. DNA of the CDR3: TGTGCCAGCAGCCATAACCCCCGACTAGCGGGGGAAGCCTACGAGCAGTACTTC. Translated, it gives CASSHNPRLAGEAYEQYF.

This chain joins TRBV9 and TRBJ1-2; 7 bases fit TRBD1. The CDR3 totals 13 residues. V was clipped by 7 bases and J by 1 base; unmatched bases: 4. Germline loops: CDR1 SGDLS, CDR2 YYNGEE. The CDR3 DNA reads as TGTGCCAGCGAGGGGGCGGATAACTATGGCTACACCTTC. As protein: CASEGADNYGYTF.

The chain carries TRBV6-1 and TRBJ1-4, with TRBD1 matching over 9 bases. V lost 5 bases and J lost 7; bases outside the gene matches: 5. This CDR3 is built from 14 residues. Germline V gene lookup returns CDR1 MNHNS and CDR2 SASEGT. The CDR3 sequence is CASSTGGVSEKLFF. DNA for the CDR3: TGTGCCAGCAGTACAGGGGGCGTGAGTGAAAAACTGTTTTTT.

This sequence joins TRBV30 and TRBJ1-1; D remains ambiguous. Per germline, CDR1 GTSNPN and CDR2 SVGIG (reference sequence). The V gene lost 0 bases and the J gene lost 1 base, with 6 bases spanning the gap. The CDR3 runs 13 residues. This CDR3 reads CAWSVSRNTEAFF. CDR3 sequence (DNA): TGTGCCTGGAGTGTGTCGAGGAACACTGAAGCTTTCTTT. Looking up the rest from reference TRBV30 and TRBJ1-1 gives the full variable domain: SQTIHQWPATLVQPVGSPLSLECTVEGTSNPNLYWYRQAAGRGLQLLFYSVGIGQISSEVPQNLSASRPQDRQFILSSKKLLLSDSGFYLCAWSVSRNTEAFFGQGTRLTVV.

The V and J genes are TRBV6-1 and TRBJ1-6; a weak D match, TRBD1 (5 bases). CDR3 length: 16 residues. Germline CDR1 and CDR2: MNHNS and SASEGT. V shed 3 bases and J shed 0 bases, with 9 bases lying between them. The CDR3 bases are TGTGCCAGCAGTGAGTGGGGGGGCTCCTATAATTCACCCCTCCACTTT. Its protein is CASSEWGGSYNSPLHF.

J is TRBJ1-6 and V is TRBV5-1, with D possibly TRBD1 on 6 matching bases. Trimming pared 0 bases from V and 10 bases from J, leaving 14 bases between. The germline V gene encodes CDR1 SGHRS and CDR2 YFSETQ. The CDR3 consists of 15 residues. Written as DNA, the CDR3 is TGCGCCAGCAGCTTGGAGGGGAGCGGGGGCTCACCCCTCCACTTT. It is translated as CASSLEGSGGSPLHF.

The genes are TRBV30 and TRBJ1-1; a weak D match, TRBD1 (6 bases). The CDR3 extends over 15 amino acids. V lost 2 bases, J lost 2 bases, and 15 bases lay in between. Germline loops: CDR1 GTSNPN, CDR2 SVGIG (reference sequence). CDR3 region: CAWSFGGRGNTEAFF. For the CDR3, the DNA is TGTGCCTGGAGTTTTGGGGGCAGGGGTAACACTGAAGCTTTCTTT.

Notes on this clone: Its ends do not fully match the called genes, so a read error is possible. The J gene is TRBJ1-6, the V gene TRBV7-3; 7 nucleotides align to TRBD1. CDR3 length equals 15 residues. From germline, CDR1 is SGHTA and CDR2 FQGTGA. The CDR3 reads CASSLQGTYNSPLHF. The DNA for the CDR3 is TGTGCCAGCAGCCTACAGGGGACCTACAATTCACCCCTCCACTTT.

This chain links TRBV18 with TRBJ2-5; 8 bases agree with TRBD1. Germline-derived CDR1 and CDR2 are KGHSH and LQKENI. This CDR3 spans 15 amino acids. Germline trimming cut 2 bases from V and 5 bases from J; bases unmatched to any gene: 7. Here the CDR3 reads CASSPGGTGIETQYF. Here the CDR3 DNA reads TGTGCCAGCTCACCAGGAGGGACAGGTATTGAGACCCAGTACTTC.

This clone was observed a single time. One junction end disagrees with the germline gene, perhaps due to a read error. This sequence joins TRBV7-7 and TRBJ2-1, with D possibly TRBD2 on 6 matching bases. This CDR3 spans 16 amino acids. Germline V gene data show CDR1 as SSHAT and CDR2 as FNYEAQ (reference sequence). CDR3 in amino acids: CASSIQLGGPNNEQFF. The CDR3 DNA reads as TGTGCTAGCAGCATCCAACTCGGGGGACCAAACAATGAGCAGTTCTTC.

The CDR3 coding sequence is TGTGCCAGCAGCACTGGGGCCTCGAGCTCCTATAATTCACCCCTCCACTTT. It encodes CASSTGASSSYNSPLHF. The chain combines TRBV9 with TRBJ1-6; the D gene is possibly TRBD1 (5 bases). The V and J ends lost 4 bases and 0 bases respectively, with 14 bases between them. Germline V CDR1 and CDR2: SGDLS, YYNGEE. This CDR3 comprises 17 residues.